Listed below are T cell receptor beta chains from one sample, sequenced in a study of shared clonotypes between healthy human individuals. Libraries were prepared by immunoSEQ multiplex PCR; TCRdb keeps only in-frame clonotypes and omits some of them. The sample lists 2 million to 2.5 million clones; 92% were seen once. The sequenced sample consisted of naive CD4+ T cells from PBMCs. Every receptor here comes from a man aged 18 to 30 in good health. Some clones in this sample may be carry-over from other donors' samples. The CDR3 runs from the conserved cysteine through the conserved F or W. A D gene is named only where the DNA matches it firmly. A clone size is listed for some rows: how often the clone was seen (once, few, many), or a class if it is expanded.

D,size,V,J,CDR3,DNA
NA,NA,TRBV6-1,TRBJ2-7,CASSEGRTGSGYEQYF,TGTGCCAGCAGTGAAGGACGAACAGGGTCTGGGTACGAGCAGTACTTC
NA,once,TRBV28,TRBJ1-3,CASSLVQEYSGNTIYF,TGTGCCAGCAGTTTAGTACAGGAGTACTCTGGAAACACCATATATTTT
NA,NA,TRBV30,TRBJ1-1,CAWSDGPGRAFF,TGTGCCTGGAGTGACGGGCCAGGGCGGGCTTTCTTT
TRBD1,NA,TRBV18,TRBJ2-7,CASSREGAFYEQYF,TGTGCCAGCTCCCGAGAGGGGGCCTTCTACGAGCAGTACTTC
TRBD2,NA,TRBV18,TRBJ2-2,CASSPSPGRAGGTGELFF,TGTGCCAGCTCACCGTCCCCCGGGAGGGCCGGCGGCACCGGGGAGCTGTTTTTT
TRBD1,NA,TRBV30,TRBJ1-2,CAWSVGTGLSYTF,TGTGCCTGGAGTGTAGGGACAGGGCTGAGCTACACCTTC
TRBD1,NA,TRBV5-6,TRBJ2-7,CASSLFTGQGSNYEQYF,TGTGCCAGCAGCTTGTTCACCGGACAGGGGAGTAACTACGAGCAGTACTTC
NA,NA,TRBV9,TRBJ2-1,CASSVGSYNEQFF,TGTGCCAGCAGCGTAGGGAGCTACAATGAGCAGTTCTTC
TRBD2,once,TRBV30,TRBJ2-1,CAWSSGTSGYNEQFF,TGTGCCTGGAGTTCCGGGACTAGCGGTTACAATGAGCAGTTCTTC
TRBD1,NA,TRBV30,TRBJ1-3,CAGAGTGGNTIYF,TGTGCCGGAGCCGGGACAGGGGGAAACACCATATATTTT
TRBD1,NA,TRBV5-1,TRBJ1-1,CASSEQGTGQSVAFF,TGCGCCAGCAGCGAGCAAGGGACAGGGCAGAGCGTAGCTTTCTTT
TRBD1,few,TRBV18,TRBJ1-1,CASSPRDRENTEAFF,TGTGCCAGCTCCCCACGGGACAGGGAAAACACTGAAGCTTTCTTT
NA,NA,TRBV7-6,TRBJ2-7,CASSFVEAGEQYF,TGTGCCAGCAGCTTCGTGGAGGCAGGAGAGCAGTACTTC
TRBD1,NA,TRBV15,TRBJ1-1,CATSRFTGDTEAFF,TGTGCCACCAGCAGATTTACAGGGGACACTGAAGCTTTCTTT
TRBD1,NA,TRBV10-1,TRBJ2-7,CASSTPGTGVIEQYF,TGCGCCAGCAGTACACCCGGGACAGGGGTAATCGAGCAGTACTTC
NA,NA,TRBV18,TRBJ2-7,CASSPNVGDEQYF,TGTGCCAGCTCACCCAACGTTGGGGACGAGCAGTACTTC
NA,NA,TRBV30,TRBJ1-2,CAWASRGPSYGYTF,TGTGCCTGGGCCTCCAGGGGACCCTCCTATGGCTACACCTTC
NA,NA,TRBV7-2,TRBJ1-3,CASSLDSTSSGNTIYF,TGTGCCAGCAGCTTAGACAGTACGAGCTCTGGAAACACCATATATTTT
NA,NA,TRBV19,TRBJ2-2,CASSHGQVRTGELFF,TGTGCCAGTAGTCACGGGCAGGTTCGAACCGGGGAGCTGTTTTTT
TRBD2,NA,TRBV2,TRBJ2-7,CASTLPGTSGNFEQYF,TGTGCCAGCACCCTTCCTGGGACTAGCGGGAACTTCGAGCAGTACTTC
TRBD2,NA,TRBV28,TRBJ2-7,CASRPRTSGSPGEQYF,TGTGCCAGCAGACCTCGGACTAGCGGGAGCCCTGGAGAGCAGTACTTC
TRBD1,NA,TRBV28,TRBJ1-1,CASSTGGLGMNTEAFF,TGTGCCAGCAGTACAGGGGGCTTAGGGATGAACACTGAAGCTTTCTTT
TRBD1,NA,TRBV10-3,TRBJ2-1,CAISEGDRGYEFF,TGTGCCATCAGTGAAGGGGACAGGGGTTATGAGTTCTTC
NA,NA,TRBV4-2,TRBJ2-6,CASSQDALKGPLSGANVLTF,TGTGCCAGCAGCCAAGATGCCCTGAAGGGGCCCCTCTCTGGGGCCAACGTCCTGACTTTC
TRBD2,NA,TRBV10-3,TRBJ2-4,CAISESLAIAGVSYF,TGTGCCATCAGTGAGTCGCTGGCAATAGCGGGAGTGAGCTACTTC
NA,few,TRBV5-4,TRBJ2-1,CASSLRLGSGNEQFF,TGTGCCAGCAGCTTGCGACTGGGTTCTGGGAATGAGCAGTTCTTC
TRBD1,NA,TRBV6-6,TRBJ1-3,CASSRTARGWVHTIYF,TGTGCCAGCAGTCGAACGGCCAGGGGGTGGGTTCACACCATATATTTT
NA,once,TRBV6-5,TRBJ2-3,CASTLNSPSTDTQYF,TGTGCCAGCACCCTCAACAGCCCTAGCACAGATACGCAGTATTTT
NA,NA,TRBV21-1,TRBJ1-2,CASSASGWPPGFYGYTF,TGTGCCAGCAGCGCTTCAGGGTGGCCCCCAGGCTTCTATGGCTACACCTTC
TRBD2,NA,TRBV28,TRBJ2-2,CASTRLAGGGTGELFF,TGTGCCAGCACCAGACTAGCCGGTGGGGGGACCGGGGAGCTGTTTTTT
NA,NA,TRBV7-3,TRBJ1-1,CASSRPGQPNTEAFF,TGTGCCAGCAGCCGCCCGGGACAACCGAACACTGAAGCTTTCTTT
TRBD1,NA,TRBV7-2,TRBJ2-7,CASSSTGTGAYEQYF,TGTGCCAGCAGCTCCACCGGGACAGGGGCTTACGAGCAGTACTTC
NA,NA,TRBV29-1,TRBJ2-3,CSARDNTDTQYF,TGCAGCGCCCGGGACAACACAGATACGCAGTATTTT